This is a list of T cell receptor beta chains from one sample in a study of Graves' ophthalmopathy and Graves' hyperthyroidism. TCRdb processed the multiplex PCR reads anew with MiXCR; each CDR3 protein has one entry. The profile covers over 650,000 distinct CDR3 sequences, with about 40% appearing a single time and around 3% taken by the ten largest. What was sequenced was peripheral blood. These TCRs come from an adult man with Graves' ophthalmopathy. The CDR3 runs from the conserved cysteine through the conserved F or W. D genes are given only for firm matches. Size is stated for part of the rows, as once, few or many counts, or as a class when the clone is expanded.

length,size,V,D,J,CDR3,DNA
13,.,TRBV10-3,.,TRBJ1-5,CASSEQGHQPQHF,TGTGCCAGCAGTGAGCAGGGTCATCAGCCCCAGCATTTT
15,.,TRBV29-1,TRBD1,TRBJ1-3,CSVAGQGPYGNTIYF,TGCAGCGTTGCGGGACAGGGGCCCTATGGAAACACCATATATTTT
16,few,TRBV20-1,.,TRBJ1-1,CSAREFLEGPGTEAFF,TGCAGTGCTAGAGAATTCTTGGAGGGACCTGGAACTGAAGCTTTCTTT
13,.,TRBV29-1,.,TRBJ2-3,CSVGGIGTDTQYF,TGTAGCGTTGGGGGAATCGGCACAGATACGCAGTATTTT
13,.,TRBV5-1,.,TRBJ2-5,CASSLYFQETQYF,TGCGCCAGCAGCTTGTACTTCCAAGAGACCCAGTACTTC
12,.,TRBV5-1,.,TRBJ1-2,CASMRTDHGYTF,TGCGCCAGCATGAGGACAGATCATGGCTACACCTTC
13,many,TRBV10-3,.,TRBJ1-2,CASSYRDNYGYTF,TGTGCCAGCAGTTACCGGGACAACTATGGCTACACCTTC
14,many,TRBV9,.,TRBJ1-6,CASSPRTLNSPLHF,TGTGCCAGCAGCCCCCGGACACTTAATTCACCCCTCCACTTT
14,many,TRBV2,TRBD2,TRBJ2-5,CASSDPAGGETQYF,TGTGCCAGCAGTGACCCAGCGGGGGGGGAGACCCAGTACTTC
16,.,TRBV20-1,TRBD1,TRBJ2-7,CSARGIYRTGELEQYF,TGCAGTGCTAGAGGAATTTATAGGACAGGGGAACTCGAGCAGTACTTC
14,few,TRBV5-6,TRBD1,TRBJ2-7,CAWAGTGSFYEQYF,TGTGCCTGGGCTGGGACAGGATCCTTCTACGAGCAGTACTTC
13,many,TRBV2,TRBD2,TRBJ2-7,CASTRDYSYEQYF,TGTGCCAGCACCCGGGACTATTCCTACGAGCAGTACTTC
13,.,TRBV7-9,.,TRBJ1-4,CASQPGGDEKLFF,TGTGCCAGTCAACCGGGGGGGGACGAAAAACTGTTTTTT
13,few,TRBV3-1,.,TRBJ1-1,CASSQAADTEAFF,TGTGCCAGCAGCCAAGCTGCCGACACTGAAGCTTTCTTT
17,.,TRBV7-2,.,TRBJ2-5,CASSLAQPGHVGETQYF,TGTGCCAGCAGCTTAGCTCAACCGGGACACGTGGGGGAGACCCAGTACTTC
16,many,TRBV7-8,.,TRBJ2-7,CASSLRSGIGTYEQYF,TGTGCCAGCAGCTTACGTTCGGGCATCGGGACCTACGAGCAGTACTTC
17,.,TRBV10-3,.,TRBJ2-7,CAITDEGRGLETYEQYF,TGTGCCATCACCGACGAGGGGCGGGGTCTCGAGACCTACGAGCAGTACTTC
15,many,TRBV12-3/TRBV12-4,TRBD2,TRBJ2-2,CASRERERITGELFF,TGTGCCAGCAGGGAGCGGGAGAGGATCACCGGGGAGCTGTTTTTT
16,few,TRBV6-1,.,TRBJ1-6,CASSTDEGTYNSPLHF,TGTGCCAGCAGTACTGACGAGGGAACCTATAATTCACCCCTCCACTTT
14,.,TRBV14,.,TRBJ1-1,CASRQAGSDTEAFF,TGTGCCAGCAGGCAGGCAGGGTCTGACACTGAAGCTTTCTTT
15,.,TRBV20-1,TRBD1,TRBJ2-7,CSARVTGDSSYEQYF,TGCAGTGCTAGGGTGACAGGGGACTCCTCCTACGAGCAGTACTTC
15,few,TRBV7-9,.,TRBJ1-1,CASSQGGPPNTEAFF,TGTGCCAGCAGCCAGGGAGGGCCCCCGAACACTGAAGCTTTCTTT
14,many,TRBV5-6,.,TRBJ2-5,CASSSVRHEKTQYF,TGTGCCAGCAGCTCGGTGCGCCACGAAAAGACCCAGTACTTC
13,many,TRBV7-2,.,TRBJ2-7,CASSKVEGNEQYF,TGTGCCAGCAGTAAAGTGGAGGGTAACGAGCAGTACTTC
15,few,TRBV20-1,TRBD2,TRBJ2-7,CSARDQRESSYEQYF,TGCAGTGCTAGAGACCAGCGGGAGAGCTCCTACGAGCAGTACTTC
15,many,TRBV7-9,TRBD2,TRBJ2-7,CASSWTSEKFYEQYF,TGTGCCAGCAGCTGGACTAGCGAAAAGTTCTACGAGCAGTACTTC
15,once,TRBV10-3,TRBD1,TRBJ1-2,CAISDSGDRVCGYTF,TGTGCCATCAGTGATAGTGGGGACAGGGTCTGTGGCTACACCTTC
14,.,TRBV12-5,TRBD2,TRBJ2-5,CASEAGGWQETQYF,TGTGCTAGTGAGGCGGGAGGGTGGCAAGAGACCCAGTACTTC
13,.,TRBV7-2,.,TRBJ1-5,CASSQGLREPQHF,TGTGCCAGCAGCCAGGGACTCCGCGAGCCCCAGCATTTT
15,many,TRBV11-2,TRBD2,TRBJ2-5,CASSLGVSGGPTQYF,TGTGCCAGCAGCTTAGGGGTTAGCGGGGGGCCGACCCAGTACTTC